This TCR beta chain was recorded in a study of T-cell reconstitution after alpha-beta-depleted transplantation in children. Construction of the TCRbeta library involved unique molecular identifiers. TCRdb re-analysed the PCR reads in MiXCR, keeping a single row per CDR3 protein. The data show some 530,000 distinct CDR3 sequences, around 13% seen once. The sample holds many counts of this clonotype. The clonotype was recovered from a human donor who donated a stem cell graft to a child with combined immunodeficiency. Sample: PBMCs from the stem cell graft donor, taken from the stem cell graft.

The CDR3 region is CASSPGQGYSNQPQHF. CDR3 DNA sequence: TGTGCCAGCAGTCCGGGACAGGGATATAGCAATCAGCCCCAGCATTTT. The V gene is TRBV6-2 or TRBV6-3, the J gene TRBJ1-5; 9 bases map to TRBD1. The V gene's germline CDR1 is MNHEY and CDR2 SVGEGT. The CDR3 length is 16 residues. J lost 0 bases, V lost 5 bases, and 5 bases had no gene match.